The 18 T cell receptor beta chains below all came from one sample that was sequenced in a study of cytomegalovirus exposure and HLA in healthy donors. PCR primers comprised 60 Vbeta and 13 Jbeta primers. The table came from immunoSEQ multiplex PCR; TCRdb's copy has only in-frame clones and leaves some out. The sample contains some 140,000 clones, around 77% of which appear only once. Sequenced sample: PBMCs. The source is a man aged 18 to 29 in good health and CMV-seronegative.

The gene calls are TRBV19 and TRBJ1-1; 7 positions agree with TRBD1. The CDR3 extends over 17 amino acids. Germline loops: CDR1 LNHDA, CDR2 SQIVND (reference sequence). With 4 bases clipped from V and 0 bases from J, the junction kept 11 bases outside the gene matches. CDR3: CASSTFPGQNMNTEAFF. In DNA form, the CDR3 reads TGTGCCAGTAGTACCTTCCCGGGACAGAATATGAACACTGAAGCTTTCTTT.

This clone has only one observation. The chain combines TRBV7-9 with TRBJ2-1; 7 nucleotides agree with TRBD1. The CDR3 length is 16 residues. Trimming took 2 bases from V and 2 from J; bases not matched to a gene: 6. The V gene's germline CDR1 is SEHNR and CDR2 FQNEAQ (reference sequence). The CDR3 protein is CASSLFRTGAYNEQFF. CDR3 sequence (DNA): TGTGCCAGCAGCTTATTCAGGACAGGTGCCTACAATGAGCAGTTCTTC. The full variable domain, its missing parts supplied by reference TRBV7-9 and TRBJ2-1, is DTGVSQNPRHKITKRGQNVTFRCDPISEHNRLYWYRQTLGQGPEFLTYFQNEAQLEKSRLLSDRFSAERPKGSFSTLEIQRTEQGDSAMYLCASSLFRTGAYNEQFFGPGTRLTVL.

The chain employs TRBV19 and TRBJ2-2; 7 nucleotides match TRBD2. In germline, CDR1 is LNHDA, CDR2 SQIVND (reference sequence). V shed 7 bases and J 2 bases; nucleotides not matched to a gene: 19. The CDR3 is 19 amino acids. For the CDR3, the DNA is TGTGCCAGTACCAAATTTCGGACCTCGGGGAGGGGAAACACCGGGGAGCTGTTTTTT. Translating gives CASTKFRTSGRGNTGELFF.

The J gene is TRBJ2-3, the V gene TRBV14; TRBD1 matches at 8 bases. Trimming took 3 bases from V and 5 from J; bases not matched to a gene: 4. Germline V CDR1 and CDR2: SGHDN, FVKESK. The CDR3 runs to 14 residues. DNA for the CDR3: TGTGCCAGCAGCCAGGCAGGGGGCCAAGATACGCAGTATTTT. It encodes CASSQAGGQDTQYF.

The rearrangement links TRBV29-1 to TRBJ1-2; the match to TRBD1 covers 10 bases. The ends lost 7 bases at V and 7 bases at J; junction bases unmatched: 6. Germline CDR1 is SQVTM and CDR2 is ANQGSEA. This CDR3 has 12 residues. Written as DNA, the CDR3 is TGCAGCGGCGGACAGGGGGATAGTGGCTACACCTTC. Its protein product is CSGGQGDSGYTF.

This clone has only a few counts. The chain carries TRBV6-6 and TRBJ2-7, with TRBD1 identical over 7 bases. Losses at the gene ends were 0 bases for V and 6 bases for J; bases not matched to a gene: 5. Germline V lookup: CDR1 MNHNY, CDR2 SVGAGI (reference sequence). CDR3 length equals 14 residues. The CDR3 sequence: CASSYSSGQREQYF. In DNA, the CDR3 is TGTGCCAGCAGTTACTCATCGGGACAGCGCGAGCAGTACTTC.

Written as DNA, the CDR3 is TGTGCCATCAGTGAGTCGAGCTATCCCCACGAGCAGTACTTC. Encoded protein: CAISESSYPHEQYF. The V call is TRBV10-3, the J call TRBJ2-7; no clear D. The CDR3 spans 14 residues. In germline, CDR1 is ENHRY, CDR2 SYGVKD. V lost 0 bases, J lost 5 bases, and 11 bases lay in between.

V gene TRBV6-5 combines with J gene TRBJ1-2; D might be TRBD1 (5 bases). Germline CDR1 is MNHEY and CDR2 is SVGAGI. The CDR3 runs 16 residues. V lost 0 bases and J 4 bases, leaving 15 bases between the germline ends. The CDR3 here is CASSYSKRGGTYGYTF. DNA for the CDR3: TGTGCCAGCAGTTACTCGAAAAGGGGAGGTACCTATGGCTACACCTTC.

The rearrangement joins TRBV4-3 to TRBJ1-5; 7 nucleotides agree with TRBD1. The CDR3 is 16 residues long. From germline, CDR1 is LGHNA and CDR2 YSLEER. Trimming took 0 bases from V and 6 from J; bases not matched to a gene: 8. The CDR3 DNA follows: TGCGCCAGCAGCCAAGATTCGGGGCAGGGGGGTCAGCCCCAGCATTTT. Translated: CASSQDSGQGGQPQHF.

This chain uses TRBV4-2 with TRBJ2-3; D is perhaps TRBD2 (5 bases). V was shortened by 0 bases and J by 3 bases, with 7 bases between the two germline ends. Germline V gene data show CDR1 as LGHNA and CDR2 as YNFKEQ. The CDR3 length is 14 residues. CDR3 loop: CASSQDRRTDTQYF. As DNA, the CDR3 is TGTGCCAGCAGCCAAGACAGGAGGACAGATACGCAGTATTTT.

The DNA for the CDR3 is TGTGCCAGCAGTCGCAGAGGCCCTAATCAGCCCCAGCATTTT. Amino acids: CASSRRGPNQPQHF. The chain couples TRBV2 to TRBJ1-5; D not resolved. Trimming left V 5 bases short and J 4 bases short, with 12 bases between. This CDR3 has 14 amino acids. CDR1 SNHLY and CDR2 FYNNEI come from the germline V gene.

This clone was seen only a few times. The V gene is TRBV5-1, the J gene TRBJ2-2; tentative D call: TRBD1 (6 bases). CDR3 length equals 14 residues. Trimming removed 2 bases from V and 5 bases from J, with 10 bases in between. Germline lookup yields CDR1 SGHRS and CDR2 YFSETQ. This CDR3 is CASSFGTLTGELFF. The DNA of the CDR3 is TGCGCCAGCAGCTTTGGGACATTGACCGGGGAGCTGTTTTTT.

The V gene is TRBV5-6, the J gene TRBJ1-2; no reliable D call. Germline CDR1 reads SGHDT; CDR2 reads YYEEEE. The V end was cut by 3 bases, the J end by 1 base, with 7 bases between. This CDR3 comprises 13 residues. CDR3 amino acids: CASSSTHNYGYTF. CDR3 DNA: TGTGCCAGCAGCTCCACTCATAACTATGGCTACACCTTC.

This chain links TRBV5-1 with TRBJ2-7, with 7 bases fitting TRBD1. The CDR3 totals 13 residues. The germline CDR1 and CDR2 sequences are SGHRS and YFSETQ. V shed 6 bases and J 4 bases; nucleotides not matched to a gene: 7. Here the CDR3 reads CASKAGTAYEQYF. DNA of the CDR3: TGCGCCAGCAAGGCCGGGACAGCATACGAGCAGTACTTC.

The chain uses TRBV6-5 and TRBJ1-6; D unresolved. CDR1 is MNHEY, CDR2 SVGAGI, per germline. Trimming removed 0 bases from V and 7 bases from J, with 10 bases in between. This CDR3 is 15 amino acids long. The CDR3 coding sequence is TGTGCCAGCAGTTACTCGTCCACTCTAAATTCACCCCTCCACTTT. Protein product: CASSYSSTLNSPLHF.

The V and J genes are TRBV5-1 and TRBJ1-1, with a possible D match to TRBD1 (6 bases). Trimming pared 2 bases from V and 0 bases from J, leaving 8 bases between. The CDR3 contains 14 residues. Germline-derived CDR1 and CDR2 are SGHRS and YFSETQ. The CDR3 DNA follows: TGCGCCAGCAGCTTTCAGGGGATGAACACTGAAGCTTTCTTT. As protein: CASSFQGMNTEAFF.

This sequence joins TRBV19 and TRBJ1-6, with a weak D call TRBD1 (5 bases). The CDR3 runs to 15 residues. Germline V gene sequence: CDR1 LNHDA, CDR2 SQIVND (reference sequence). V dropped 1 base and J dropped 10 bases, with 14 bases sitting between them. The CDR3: CASSIVGLRESPLHF. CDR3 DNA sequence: TGTGCCAGTAGTATAGTGGGACTTCGGGAGTCACCCCTCCACTTT.

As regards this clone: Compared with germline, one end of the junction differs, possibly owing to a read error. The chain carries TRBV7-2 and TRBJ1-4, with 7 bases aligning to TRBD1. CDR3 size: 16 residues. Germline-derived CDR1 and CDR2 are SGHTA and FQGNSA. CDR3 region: CASSLADRDVSEKLFF. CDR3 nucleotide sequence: TGTGCCAGCAGCCTAGCCGACAGGGACGTCAGTGAAAAACTGTTTTTT.